A single sample gave rise to the 28 T cell receptor beta chains below, sequenced in a study of blood T cells in healthy people across ages. Together with a sample-barcoded 5' primer, a J-beta primer mix was included in a second PCR lasting 7 to 11 cycles. Each CDR3 protein gets one entry after TCRdb re-called the 5' RACE reads with MiXCR. The profile shows about 1.6 million distinct CDR3 sequences, roughly a third of them singletons. What was sequenced was blood. Every receptor here comes from a woman aged 25 to 39 in good health.

The J gene is TRBJ1-2, the V gene TRBV20-1; a weak D match, TRBD1 (5 bases). The germline CDR1 and CDR2 sequences are DFQATT and SNEGSKA (reference sequence). This CDR3 contains 13 residues. The germline V and J ends were trimmed by 6 bases and 4 bases, with 15 bases remaining between them. CDR3 DNA: TGCAGTGCCTGGATGACCGACAGCTATGGCTACACCTTC. It codes for CSAWMTDSYGYTF.

This clonotype was found a few times. V is TRBV20-1 and J is TRBJ2-7; D not resolved. Germline V CDR1 and CDR2: DFQATT, SNEGSKA (reference sequence). CDR3 length: 13 residues. The germline V and J ends were trimmed by 3 bases and 2 bases, with 11 bases remaining between them. CDR3 protein: CSARGRLTYEQYF. In nucleotides, the CDR3 is TGCAGTGCTAGGGGTCGGCTGACCTACGAGCAGTACTTC.

This clonotype was observed at least ten times. The chain is built from TRBV29-1 and TRBJ2-1; either TRBD1 or TRBD2 may fit D (5 bases each). The germline V and J ends were trimmed by 0 bases and 2 bases, with 11 bases remaining between them. The CDR3 is 15 amino acids. In germline, CDR1 is SQVTM, CDR2 ANQGSEA. CDR3: CSVEDRGGTYNEQFF. The CDR3 DNA sequence: TGCAGCGTTGAAGATCGGGGCGGTACCTACAATGAGCAGTTCTTC.

This rearrangement joins TRBV27 to TRBJ2-7, with 8 bases that match TRBD2. Trimming at V came to 3 bases and at J to 2 bases, leaving 6 bases not matched to a gene. Germline CDR1 and CDR2: MNHEY and SMNVEV (reference sequence). The CDR3 is made up of 15 amino acids. The CDR3 DNA reads as TGTGCCAGCAGTTTTTACGCGGGGGGCCCCTACGAGCAGTACTTC. Its translation is CASSFYAGGPYEQYF.

This clonotype was detected only a few times. The rearrangement joins TRBV5-1 to TRBJ2-1; 9 positions match TRBD2. Trimming cost V 4 bases and J 1 base; bases outside gene matches: 12. Germline V gives CDR1 SGHRS, CDR2 YFSETQ. The CDR3 extends over 18 amino acids. CDR3 nucleotide sequence: TGCGCCAGCAGCCCGGGGACTAGCATCCTCCCTTCCTACAATGAGCAGTTCTTC. Translation gives CASSPGTSILPSYNEQFF.

This clonotype has only a few counts. This chain joins TRBV20-1 and TRBJ1-1, with D perhaps matching TRBD1 (6 bases). Germline CDR1 reads DFQATT; CDR2 reads SNEGSKA (reference sequence). V dropped 2 bases and J dropped 10 bases, with 14 bases sitting between them. The CDR3 totals 12 residues. The CDR3 DNA reads as TGCAGTGCTAGATGGGACACCCGTGGAGCTTTCTTT. This codes for CSARWDTRGAFF.

The chain carries TRBV28 and TRBJ2-1, with 7 bases aligning to TRBD2. The CDR3 is made up of 17 amino acids. V lost 6 bases and J lost 1; bases outside the gene matches: 12. CDR1 is MDHEN and CDR2 is SYDVKM in the germline V gene. Here the CDR3 DNA reads TGTGCCAGCAGCTTCCCGTTCGGGGGGAGTTCCTACAATGAGCAGTTCTTC. Its translation: CASSFPFGGSSYNEQFF.

The table lists this clonotype with a few counts. The chain uses TRBV20-1 and TRBJ2-7; D is perhaps TRBD2 (5 bases). The V end lost 3 bases, the J end lost 0 bases, and 15 bases lay between the germline ends. The germline V gene has CDR1 DFQATT and CDR2 SNEGSKA (reference sequence). This CDR3 has 15 residues. The CDR3 sequence is CSARAGSAASYEQYF. CDR3 in DNA: TGCAGTGCTAGGGCGGGTAGCGCGGCCTCCTACGAGCAGTACTTC.

This clonotype was seen many times. J is TRBJ2-3 and V is TRBV29-1; TRBD1 agrees at 9 bases. V lost 1 base to trimming and J lost 4 bases; unmatched junction nucleotides: 6. The CDR3 is 15 residues long. CDR1 is SQVTM and CDR2 is ANQGSEA in the germline V gene. CDR3 nucleotide sequence: TGCAGCGTTGAAGGTTTACAGGGGGCCCCAGATACGCAGTATTTT. Encoded protein: CSVEGLQGAPDTQYF.

This clonotype was seen only a few times. The gene calls are TRBV20-1 and TRBJ2-5; weak D call: TRBD1 (5 bases). Trimming removed 7 bases from V and 3 bases from J, with 15 bases in between. The CDR3 is 13 residues long. The germline gives CDR1 DFQATT, CDR2 SNEGSKA (reference sequence). The chain's CDR3 is CSVFREGEETQYF. The CDR3 bases are TGCAGTGTCTTTAGGGAAGGGGAAGAGACCCAGTACTTC.

This chain connects TRBV20-1 to TRBJ1-2, with a weak D call TRBD1 (6 bases). The CDR3 extends over 13 amino acids. Germline CDR1 reads DFQATT; CDR2 reads SNEGSKA (reference sequence). With 5 bases removed from V and 6 bases from J, the gap between germline ends came to 16 bases. CDR3 region: CSAPTGAFDGYTF. The CDR3 DNA is TGCAGTGCTCCGACAGGCGCGTTCGATGGCTACACCTTC.

The CDR3 DNA reads as TGTGCCACCAGCAGAGAGTCCCAGCCCCAGCATTTT. Protein sequence: CATSRESQPQHF. The chain employs TRBV15 and TRBJ1-5; no clear D. V lost 0 bases, J lost 7 bases, and 4 bases lay in between. This CDR3 contains 12 residues. Germline CDR1 reads LNHNV; CDR2 reads YYDKDF (reference sequence). Based on the CDR3 plus reference TRBV15 and TRBJ1-5, the full variable domain is DAMVIQNPRYQVTQFGKPVTLSCSQTLNHNVMYWYQQKSSQAPKLLFHYYDKDFNNEADTPDNFQSRRPNTSFCFLDIRSPGLGDTAMYLCATSRESQPQHFGDGTRLSIL.

The chain has TRBV20-1 and TRBJ2-1; 10 positions match TRBD1. Germline V gene sequence: CDR1 DFQATT, CDR2 SNEGSKA (reference sequence). This CDR3 is 17 amino acids long. J lost 6 bases, V lost 3 bases, and 14 bases had no gene match. In DNA form, the CDR3 reads TGCAGTGCTAGTGGGACAGGGGAAGATCCCTCCCCCAATGAGCAGTTCTTC. Its translation is CSASGTGEDPSPNEQFF.

This clonotype was counted many times. V and J are TRBV4-1 and TRBJ2-3; 11 nucleotides agree with TRBD2. The CDR3 extends over 16 amino acids. V lost 6 bases and J lost 1; bases outside the gene matches: 6. Germline V gene sequence: CDR1 MGHRA, CDR2 YSYEKL. In DNA form, the CDR3 reads TGCGCCAGCAGGGCACCGGGACTAGCGGGCACAGATACGCAGTATTTT. It specifies CASRAPGLAGTDTQYF.

The rearrangement uses TRBV11-1 and TRBJ2-1, with 7 bases fitting TRBD1. The germline CDR1 and CDR2 sequences are SGHAT and FQDESV (reference sequence). V shed 5 bases, J shed 8 bases, and the junction held 9 bases outside the gene matches. The CDR3 is 14 amino acids. CDR3 loop: CASSQSGQLHEQFF. The CDR3, as DNA: TGTGCCAGCAGCCAGTCGGGACAGCTTCATGAGCAGTTCTTC.

The gene calls are TRBV5-1 and TRBJ2-7; possible D gene TRBD2, 5 bases. This CDR3 is built from 15 residues. With 0 bases removed from V and 4 bases from J, the gap between germline ends came to 14 bases. Germline-derived CDR1 and CDR2 are SGHRS and YFSETQ. Here the CDR3 reads CASSLERTPGYEQYF. The DNA of the CDR3 is TGCGCCAGCAGCTTGGAAAGGACCCCGGGATACGAGCAGTACTTC.

The chain employs TRBV28 and TRBJ2-7; D may match TRBD1 or TRBD2 (5 bases each). Trimming removed 3 bases from V and 6 bases from J, with 27 bases in between. Germline V CDR1 and CDR2: MDHEN, SYDVKM. The CDR3 has 18 residues. The CDR3 DNA follows: TGTGCCAGCAGTTTCCCTCGCCATGCAGGGTCGGGAATGGGCGAGCAGTACTTC. As protein: CASSFPRHAGSGMGEQYF.

Worth noting for this clonotype: A much bigger clone sits one base away, suggesting this may be a read error. The V call is TRBV10-3, the J call TRBJ2-3; no firm D call. CDR3 length: 14 residues. Trimming cost V 2 bases and J 5 bases, with 11 bases left between them. Germline assignment: CDR1 ENHRY and CDR2 SYGVKD. CDR3 in amino acids: CAISEGSKGDTQYF. The CDR3 nucleotides are TGTGCCATCAGTGAGGGGTCTAAGGGAGATACGCAGTATTTT.

This clonotype has ten or more counts. The chain couples TRBV12-3 or TRBV12-4 to TRBJ2-3; D possibly corresponds to TRBD2 (5 bases). The CDR3 covers 16 residues. V was trimmed by 1 base and J by 2 bases, leaving 13 bases between them. CDR3 sequence reads: CASSLGPAEVTDTQYF. The CDR3 DNA sequence: TGTGCCAGCAGTTTAGGGCCAGCGGAGGTCACAGATACGCAGTATTTT.

The chain couples TRBV7-9 to TRBJ1-2; D is possibly TRBD1 (6 bases). Germline values: CDR1 SEHNR, CDR2 FQNEAQ (reference sequence). The ends were cut back, 6 bases at V and 5 bases at J, with 16 bases in the middle. The CDR3 extends over 14 amino acids. The CDR3 reads CASSSTGTLYGYTF. For the CDR3, the DNA is TGTGCCAGCAGTTCCACCGGGACACTTTATGGCTACACCTTC.

The sample holds a few counts of this clonotype. The chain couples TRBV4-1 to TRBJ1-1; tentatively, D is TRBD1 (5 bases). Trimming took 1 base from V and 5 from J, leaving 17 bases between them. CDR1 and CDR2 from the germline V gene are MGHRA and YSYEKL. This CDR3 is built from 16 residues. CDR3 amino acids: CASSQGPGRGRTEAFF. Here the CDR3 DNA reads TGCGCCAGCAGCCAAGGCCCCGGGAGGGGCAGGACTGAAGCTTTCTTT.

This clonotype has just a few counts. The CDR3 nucleotides are TGTGCCAGCAGCGTCGGGACAGGGGGCGCAGGGTATGGCTACACCTTC. Amino acids: CASSVGTGGAGYGYTF. J is TRBJ1-2 and V is TRBV5-5, with 12 bases that match TRBD1. The length of the CDR3 is 16 residues. Germline loops: CDR1 SGHKS, CDR2 YYEKEE (reference sequence). The junction had 9 bases not matched to a gene; V was cut back by 4 bases and J by 5 bases.

On this clonotype itself: Here the CDR3 omits its conserved ending phenylalanine or tryptophan, so a read error is the likely source. The V gene is TRBV12-3 or TRBV12-4, the J gene TRBJ1-5; D ambiguous. The ends were cut back, 6 bases at V and 3 bases at J, with 18 bases in the middle. The CDR3 is made up of 16 amino acids. The CDR3 sequence: CASSPVRGSNNQPQHY. DNA for the CDR3: TGTGCCAGCAGCCCGGTGAGAGGGTCCAACAATCAGCCCCAGCATTAT.

This clonotype was detected a few times. This chain links TRBV12-3 or TRBV12-4 with TRBJ2-1, with 8 bases that match TRBD1. The CDR3 is 11 residues long. The V segment lost 6 bases and the J segment 14 bases; nucleotides outside the gene matches: 6. The chain's CDR3 is CASSSGGVEFF. Here the CDR3 DNA reads TGTGCCAGCAGCTCAGGGGGCGTCGAGTTCTTC.

DNA of the CDR3: TGCAGTGCTAGGGACCCAGAACGACAGGGGAAGCCCTACGAGCAGTACTTC. Its translation is CSARDPERQGKPYEQYF. The chain has TRBV20-1 and TRBJ2-7, with 8 bases matching TRBD1. This CDR3 has 17 amino acids. V was clipped by 3 bases and J by 2 bases; unmatched bases: 15. Germline assignment: CDR1 DFQATT and CDR2 SNEGSKA (reference sequence).

The rearrangement links TRBV20-1 to TRBJ2-3, with 10 nucleotides matching TRBD2. This CDR3 comprises 19 residues. J lost 2 bases, V lost 0 bases, and 14 bases had no gene match. The germline V gene has CDR1 DFQATT and CDR2 SNEGSKA (reference sequence). CDR3 sequence: CSARDSFASSGGYTDTQYF. DNA of the CDR3: TGCAGTGCTAGAGATAGTTTCGCGTCTAGCGGGGGCTACACAGATACGCAGTATTTT.

This chain joins TRBV27 and TRBJ2-4, with 8 bases that match TRBD2. V dropped 5 bases and J dropped 13; count of bases not matched to a gene: 10. Germline CDR1 reads MNHEY; CDR2 reads SMNVEV (reference sequence). This CDR3 is built from 13 residues. The CDR3 loop reads CASSNAGGREQYF. The CDR3, as DNA: TGTGCCAGCAGTAACGCGGGGGGTCGGGAGCAGTACTTC.

This chain joins TRBV7-9 and TRBJ2-3, with D perhaps matching TRBD2 (5 bases). From germline, CDR1 is SEHNR and CDR2 FQNEAQ (reference sequence). This CDR3 is built from 18 residues. The germline V and J ends were trimmed by 5 bases and 8 bases, with 29 bases remaining between them. CDR3 nucleotides: TGTGCCAGCAGCCGGGAATATGGGGAAGGAGAACCTGGGGTTACGCAGTATTTT. Its protein is CASSREYGEGEPGVTQYF.